This T cell receptor (beta chain) was captured in a study of T and B cells in COVID-19 patients (dated by TCRdb to about 2020). Study-wide context: Using TRB and IGH repertoire sequencing of peripheral blood, the study characterized adaptive immunity in COVID-19 patients who had active infection or had recovered. A recovered cohort comprised 15 to 19 patients contributing 20 samples, mostly after mild to moderate COVID-19 managed as outpatients. Patients in the recovered cohort had a median age of around 31 years, compared with less than 70 years for patients in the active-infection cohort. Of the 20 to 25 patients in the active-infection cohort, 12 to 13 were critically ill and needed mechanical ventilation or ECMO. Comorbidities linked to unfavorable COVID-19 outcome were present in about 90% of the roughly 20 patients in the active-infection cohort. The TCR and BCR sequence repository comprised 30 to 40 patients and under 75 time points, with over 8 million TCR sequences analysed. A couple of patients were in both the active and recovered cohorts because samples existed from active disease and from after recovery. Repertoire analyses used an age-matched reference group of 30 to 40 healthy donors who were negative for COVID-19 antibodies as the comparison. As many as 9 follow-up blood samples were taken per patient, and some of the samples covered different disease stages within the same individual.

Concerning this clonotype: Its specific antigen is unknown. Base-call qualities are not available, and no considerably larger clone is one nucleotide away.

The paper as a whole reports these results and caveats: Blood samples from mildly ill patients during symptoms and early samples from severe cases were scarce. The recovered cohort had 2,000 or so exclusive TCR clusters, including under 40 low-pGen clusters. The reported TCR clusters were said to need prospective validation before any clinical use. Patients with COVID-19 were reported to show strongly skewed TRBV/TRBJ gene usage. Specific T cell subsets (CD4+/Treg/CD8+) and sorted SARS-CoV-2-responsive or tetramer+ T cells had not yet been sequenced, and these experiments were ongoing. The size of the cohort was considered insufficient for assessing HLA contributions to COVID-19 susceptibility or severity. TRB repertoires were highly clonal in active COVID-19, whereas diversity and richness at recovery rose above healthy donor levels.

The germline V end is reduced by 5 bases and the J end by 2 bases; junction bases left unmatched: 5. The CDR3, cysteine through phenylalanine, is 15 amino acids long. The sequence is cut down to CDR3 DNA, 45 bases in frame from base 1. The germline V gene (reference sequence) gives CDR1 as PRHDT and CDR2 as FYEKMQ. These reads were obtained on an Illumina MiSeq. TRB rearrangements were amplified by multiplex PCR with BIOMED2 TRB-A/B primer pools. Two consecutive PCRs added Illumina-compatible adapters and 7-nucleotide sample barcodes to the amplicons. All library PCRs used Phusion HS II polymerase. The amplicons were purified from gel with the NucleoSpin Gel and PCR Clean-up kit, measured on Qubit, and combined at roughly 4 nM. Before Illumina next-generation sequencing, the quality of the amplicon pool was assessed on an Agilent 2100 Bioanalyzer. Per the authors' processing: Annotation of TRB rearrangements was done in MiXCR 3.0.8 with the default MiXCR reference library. Non-productive reads and sequences with fewer than 2 reads were removed, and each unique CDR3 nucleotide sequence was counted as one clone. Clonality, diversity, richness and V-J gene usage were calculated in R 3.5.1. TCR clustering by CDR3 similarity used GLIPH2, with generation probabilities calculated by OLGA. Only GLIPH2 clusters with at least four unique TCR clonotypes present in at least three individuals were retained. In-frame beta chains were kept once TCRdb had trimmed the public reads at Q25 with fastp and called clones with MiXCR. Records with the same CDR3 protein are collapsed into one entry carrying the most frequent genes and DNA. TCRdb's processing, not the authors', yielded these V and J calls. The sample table contains approximately 11,000 distinct CDR3 sequences; only one count was recorded for about 33% of them. More than 13% of the sample is held by the ten biggest clonotypes.

Genomic DNA extracted from blood, in amounts of roughly 250-550 ng, served as the starting material for amplifying TRB repertoires. Sequenced sample: blood. The chain couples TRBV13 to TRBJ2-7, with 11 bases matching TRBD1. This receptor was taken from a human donor with active COVID-19. The sequence in DNA is TGTGCCAGCAGCCCGCGGACAGGGGGCGCCTACGAGCAGTACTTC. This sequence encodes CASSPRTGGAYEQYF.